The 13 T cell receptor beta chains presented below share a single source sample, sequenced in a study of graft-versus-host responses after intestinal transplantation. Sequenced by immunoSEQ multiplex PCR; TCRdb stores in-frame clones only, minus some. The sample lists over 75,000 clones; about 87% were seen once. What these receptors recognize is not known. The input for sequencing was unstimulated CD4+ T cells sorted from spleen or lymph node cells, taken before transplant. The receptor source for this set is a human donor who was the organ donor for an intestinal transplant.

The rearrangement links TRBV28 to TRBJ2-7; the match to TRBD2 covers 13 bases. CDR1 and CDR2 (germline): MDHEN, SYDVKM. The CDR3 consists of 14 residues. The ends lost 8 bases at V and 4 bases at J; junction bases unmatched: 5. The CDR3 loop is CASGGLAGVYEQYF. CDR3 coding DNA: TGTGCCAGCGGAGGACTAGCGGGAGTTTACGAGCAGTACTTC.

V gene TRBV5-1 combines with J gene TRBJ2-5; TRBD2 matches at 8 bases. The germline V gene encodes CDR1 SGHRS and CDR2 YFSETQ. The CDR3 covers 16 residues. J was trimmed by 5 bases and V by 6 bases; bases with no gene match: 15. The CDR3 DNA reads as TGCGCCAGCACCCTCCTACGGGGGGGTTTAAGTGAGACCCAGTACTTC. Protein product: CASTLLRGGLSETQYF.

This clone was found once. The V and J genes are TRBV11-2 and TRBJ2-7, with D tentatively TRBD1 (5 bases). The V gene lost 0 bases and the J gene lost 0 bases, with 9 bases spanning the gap. CDR3 size: 15 residues. Germline V gene lookup returns CDR1 SGHAT and CDR2 FQNNGV. CDR3 bases: TGTGCCAGCAGCTTAGAAGTTGGGGCCTCCTACGAGCAGTACTTC. Amino acid sequence: CASSLEVGASYEQYF.

The chain has TRBV19 and TRBJ2-2, with D possibly being TRBD1 (6 bases). Trimming stripped 6 bases from V and 0 bases from J, with 11 bases between. The CDR3 has 15 amino acids. Germline CDR1 LNHDA, CDR2 SQIVND (reference sequence). In DNA form, the CDR3 reads TGTGCCAGTAGGCCCCGGACAGCGAACACCGGGGAGCTGTTTTTT. It codes for CASRPRTANTGELFF.

The chain couples TRBV7-2 to TRBJ2-7; TRBD2 agrees at 13 bases. This CDR3 contains 15 residues. The germline gives CDR1 SGHTA, CDR2 FQGNSA. Unmatched junction bases numbered 10, after V lost 5 bases and J lost 9 bases. The CDR3 nucleotides are TGTGCCAGCAGCCCGAGACTAGCGGGGGGTTTTGGGCAGTACTTC. Its protein is CASSPRLAGGFGQYF.

The gene calls are TRBV7-2 and TRBJ2-7, with 7 bases fitting TRBD2. Germline CDR1 reads SGHTA; CDR2 reads FQGNSA. The V gene end was trimmed by 5 bases and the J gene end by 3 bases; junction bases not matched to a gene: 10. The CDR3 extends over 15 amino acids. The CDR3 sequence is CASSPGLAENYEQYF. In DNA form, the CDR3 reads TGTGCCAGCAGCCCCGGTCTAGCGGAAAACTACGAGCAGTACTTC.

CDR3 coding DNA: TGTGCCTGGACTAAGCGGACCAAAAACATTCAGTACTTC. Translation: CAWTKRTKNIQYF. The genes are TRBV30 and TRBJ2-4; possibly TRBD2 for D (5 bases). Looked up from germline, CDR1 is GTSNPN and CDR2 is SVGIG (reference sequence). Trimming took off 4 bases at V and 2 bases at J, with 9 bases between the two ends. CDR3 length: 13 residues.

J is TRBJ1-2 and V is TRBV5-4; D gene uncertain. Germline V CDR1 and CDR2: SGHNT, YYREEE (reference sequence). Trimming removed 1 base at V and 8 bases at J, with 12 bases between. The CDR3 is made up of 13 amino acids. CDR3 nucleotides: TGTGCCAGCAGCTTGTTGGGCGGGATCGGCTACACCTTC. Translating gives CASSLLGGIGYTF.

This chain uses TRBV7-2 with TRBJ1-2; D uncertain. Trimming removed 8 bases at V and 0 bases at J, with 10 bases between. The germline gives CDR1 SGHTA, CDR2 FQGNSA. The CDR3 is 13 amino acids. DNA for the CDR3: TGTGCCAGCCAACTGACTCCTAACTATGGCTACACCTTC. Protein: CASQLTPNYGYTF.

The V gene is TRBV7-8, the J gene TRBJ1-2; TRBD1 might be the D (5 bases). Germline V gene data show CDR1 as SGHVS and CDR2 as FQNEAQ. The CDR3 is 16 amino acids. V lost 4 bases and J 5 bases, leaving 20 bases between the germline ends. The CDR3 here is CASSSGGGREDYGYTF. The CDR3 region has the DNA TGTGCCAGCAGCTCCGGAGGAGGCAGGGAGGATTATGGCTACACCTTC.

This sequence joins TRBV15 and TRBJ2-3; 7 bases align to TRBD2. This CDR3 spans 15 amino acids. The V segment lost 6 bases and the J segment 8 bases; nucleotides outside the gene matches: 14. Germline CDR1 is LNHNV and CDR2 is YYDKDF (reference sequence). The CDR3 is CATSPTSAQRGTQYF. The CDR3 DNA reads as TGTGCCACCAGTCCCACTAGCGCCCAACGAGGTACGCAGTATTTT. Together with reference TRBV15 and TRBJ2-3, the CDR3 gives the full variable domain: DAMVIQNPRYQVTQFGKPVTLSCSQTLNHNVMYWYQQKSSQAPKLLFHYYDKDFNNEADTPDNFQSRRPNTSFCFLDIRSPGLGDTAMYLCATSPTSAQRGTQYFGPGTRLTVL.

The chain joins TRBV28 to TRBJ2-7, with TRBD2 matching over 9 bases. Germline CDR1 MDHEN, CDR2 SYDVKM. Trimming cost V 10 bases and J 2 bases; bases outside gene matches: 3. The CDR3 extends over 12 amino acids. Here the CDR3 DNA reads TGTGCCACCCTAGCGGGGACCTACGAGCAGTACTTC. Translation: CATLAGTYEQYF.

The chain carries TRBV18 and TRBJ2-5; 9 bases fit TRBD1. This CDR3 is 14 amino acids long. Germline V CDR1 and CDR2: KGHSH, LQKENI. The junction had 4 bases not matched to a gene; V was cut back by 3 bases and J by 5 bases. The CDR3 reads CASSPYRGRETQYF. The CDR3 DNA is TGTGCCAGCTCACCGTACAGGGGGCGGGAGACCCAGTACTTC.